This T cell receptor beta chain was identified in a study of immune characterization of retroperitoneal liposarcoma. MiXCR, applied by TCRdb to the PCR reads, yields one record per CDR3 protein. The table includes about 10,000 distinct CDR3 sequences, around a quarter detected once. The CDR3 loop spans 14 amino acids. Germline V gene sequence: CDR1 MNHNS, CDR2 SASEGT. This receptor was obtained from a female donor with retroperitoneal liposarcoma. The rearrangement uses TRBV6-1 and TRBJ2-7, with D unresolved. The DNA end is a closer match to TRBJ2-5, so the J assignment may be wrong. Source material: tumor tissue. Here the CDR3 reads CASSELTAAETQYF. The CDR3 DNA is TGTGCCAGCAGTGAATTGACTGCGGCAGAGACCCAGTACTTC.